These 2 T cell receptor beta chains were all obtained from the same sample, sequenced in a study of T cells in localized non-small cell lung cancer. Using immunoSEQ multiplex PCR, the repertoire was profiled, and TCRdb retains in-frame clones only, with some absent. The data contain about 1,600 clones, around a quarter of them singletons. The sample in question was normal lung tissue next to the tumor, obtained before any cancer treatment. Receptors originate from a female donor of 60 years or more with stage I squamous cell lung carcinoma.

By its share, this clone is medium-sized. V and J are TRBV6-8 and TRBJ2-3; tentative D call: TRBD1 (5 bases). CDR3 length: 12 amino acids. Trimming pared 2 bases from V and 6 bases from J, leaving 6 bases between. CDR1 and CDR2 from the germline V gene are MNHGY and SAAAGT. This CDR3 is CASSYAGDTQYF. CDR3 nucleotides: TGTGCCAGCAGTTACGCAGGGGATACGCAGTATTTT.

J is TRBJ2-7 and V is TRBV9; TRBD2 might be the D (6 bases). The V gene lost 0 bases and the J gene lost 5 bases, with 9 bases spanning the gap. The CDR3 extends over 13 amino acids. The germline gives CDR1 SGDLS, CDR2 YYNGEE. CDR3 bases: TGTGCCAGCAGCGTAGGAGGAGGGGACGAGCAGTACTTC. Translated, it gives CASSVGGGDEQYF.